Below are 5 T cell receptor beta chains sequenced from a single sample in a study of CD8 T cells in Susac syndrome. After extraction with the RNeasy kit, roughly 0.45 to 1 ug of the RNA was reverse transcribed using random hexamers. TCRdb recomputed calls from the immunoSEQ multiplex PCR reads with MiXCR, one row per CDR3 protein. The table records 200,000 or so distinct CDR3 sequences, 90% to 95% of them present only once. Sequencing was done on a sample of CD4+ T cells from PBMCs. The receptor set was obtained from a human donor with multiple sclerosis.

This clonotype has only a few counts. The chain joins TRBV28 to TRBJ2-3; 8 positions match TRBD2. The V and J ends lost 3 bases and 0 bases, in that order; junction bases with no gene match: 2. Per the germline V gene, CDR1 is MDHEN and CDR2 is SYDVKM. The CDR3 covers 15 residues. CDR3: CASSLGGRSTDTQYF. The CDR3 DNA follows: TGTGCCAGCAGTTTGGGCGGGAGGAGCACAGATACGCAGTATTTT.

V usage is TRBV3-1 and J usage is TRBJ2-1; 10 nucleotides match TRBD2. V gave up 4 bases and J gave up 7 bases; unmatched junction bases: 10. CDR3 length equals 16 residues. Germline-derived CDR1 and CDR2 are LGHDT and YNNKEL (reference sequence). The CDR3 region is CASSPLGSGRGNEQFF. The DNA for the CDR3 is TGTGCCAGCAGCCCCCTAGGGAGCGGGAGGGGTAATGAGCAGTTCTTC.

This clonotype is a singleton in its sample. The rearrangement uses TRBV29-1 and TRBJ1-1; possibly TRBD1 for D (5 bases). Trimming removed 7 bases from V and 0 bases from J, with 12 bases in between. The germline V gene encodes CDR1 SQVTM and CDR2 ANQGSEA. The CDR3 consists of 13 residues. The CDR3 DNA is TGCAGCGCTCAGGGATTTATGAACACTGAAGCTTTCTTT. Translating it yields CSAQGFMNTEAFF.

The J gene is TRBJ2-5, the V gene TRBV12-3 or TRBV12-4, with D uncertain. The CDR3 length is 13 residues. V was trimmed by 2 bases and J by 5 bases, leaving 9 bases between them. The DNA for the CDR3 is TGTGCCAGCAGTTTAACCGAGAAGGAGACCCAGTACTTC. As protein: CASSLTEKETQYF.

This CDR3 reads CASSEQDVDYNEQFF. In nucleotides, the CDR3 is TGTGCCAGCAGTGAACAGGATGTCGACTACAATGAGCAGTTCTTC. This chain joins TRBV2 and TRBJ2-1; D is uncertain. Germline V gene data show CDR1 as SNHLY and CDR2 as FYNNEI. V gave up 2 bases and J gave up 3 bases, with 11 bases separating them. This CDR3 has 15 residues.